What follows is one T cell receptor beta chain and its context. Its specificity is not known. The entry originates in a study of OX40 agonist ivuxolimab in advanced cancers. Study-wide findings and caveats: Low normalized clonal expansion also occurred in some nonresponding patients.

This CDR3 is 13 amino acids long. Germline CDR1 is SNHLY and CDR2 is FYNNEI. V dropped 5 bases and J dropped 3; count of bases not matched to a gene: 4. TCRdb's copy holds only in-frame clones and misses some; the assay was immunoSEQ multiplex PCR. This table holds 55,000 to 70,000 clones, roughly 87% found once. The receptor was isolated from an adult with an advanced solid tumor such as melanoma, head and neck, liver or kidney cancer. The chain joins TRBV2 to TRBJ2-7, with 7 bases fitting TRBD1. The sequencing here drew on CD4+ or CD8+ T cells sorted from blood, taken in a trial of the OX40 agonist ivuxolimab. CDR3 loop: CASSLTGNYEQYF. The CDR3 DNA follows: TGTGCCAGCAGTTTGACAGGGAACTACGAGCAGTACTTC.